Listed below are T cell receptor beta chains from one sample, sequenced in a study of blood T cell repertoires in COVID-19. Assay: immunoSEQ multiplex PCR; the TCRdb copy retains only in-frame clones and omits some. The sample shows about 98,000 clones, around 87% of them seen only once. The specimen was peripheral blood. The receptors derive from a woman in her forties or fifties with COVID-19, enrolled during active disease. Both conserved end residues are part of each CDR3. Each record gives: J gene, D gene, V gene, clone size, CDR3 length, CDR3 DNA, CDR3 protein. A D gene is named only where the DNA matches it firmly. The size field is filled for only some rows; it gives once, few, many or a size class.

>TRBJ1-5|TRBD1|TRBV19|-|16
TGTGCCAGTAGTGCACAGGGGACAGGACTCAATCAGCCCCAGCATTTT
CASSAQGTGLNQPQHF
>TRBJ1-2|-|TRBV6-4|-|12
TGTGCCAGCAGGGACAGCCGCTATGGCTACACCTTC
CASRDSRYGYTF
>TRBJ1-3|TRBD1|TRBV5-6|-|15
TGTGCCAGCAGAAACGGACAGGGAAGAGGAAACACCATATATTTT
CASRNGQGRGNTIYF
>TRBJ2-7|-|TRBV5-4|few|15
TGTGCCAGCAGCCCGGACAGCTTCAGCTCCTACGAGCAGTACTTC
CASSPDSFSSYEQYF
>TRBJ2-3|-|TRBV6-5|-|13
TGTGCACACCGGGGTGCGGATTCAGATACGCAGTATTTT
CAHRGADSDTQYF
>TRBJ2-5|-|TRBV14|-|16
TGTGCCAGCAGCCAAGTACCGGGGGGCTGGTCCGAGACCCAGTACTTC
CASSQVPGGWSETQYF
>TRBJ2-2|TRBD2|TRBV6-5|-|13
TGTGCCAGCAGGGGAGGGGCGGCCGGGGAGCTGTTTTTT
CASRGGAAGELFF
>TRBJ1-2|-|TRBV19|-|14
-
CASTSDRSYYGYTF
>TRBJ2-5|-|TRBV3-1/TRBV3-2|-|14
TGTGCCAGCAGCCAAAACCCCGGGGGAGAGACCCAGTACTTC
CASSQNPGGETQYF
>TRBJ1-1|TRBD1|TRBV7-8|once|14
TGTGCCAGCAGAACCGGGACAGTGAACACTGAAGCTTTCTTT
CASRTGTVNTEAFF
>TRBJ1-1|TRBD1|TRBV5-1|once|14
TGCGCCAGCAGCACGGGACAGGGAAACACTGAAGCTTTCTTT
CASSTGQGNTEAFF
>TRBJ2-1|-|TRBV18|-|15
TGTGCCAGCTCACCTGGGACACGTGCGAACAATGAGCAGTTCTTC
CASSPGTRANNEQFF
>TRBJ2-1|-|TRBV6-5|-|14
TGTGCCTCGGCAGGGGGGCTGCGCTACAATGAGCAGTTCTTC
CASAGGLRYNEQFF
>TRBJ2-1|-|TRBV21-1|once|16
TGTGCCAGCAGCACCCGGACAGGGAGGGGATACAATGAGCAGTTCTTC
CASSTRTGRGYNEQFF
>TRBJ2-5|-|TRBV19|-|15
TGTGCCAGTAGTAAAGACCACGGTTTTCAAGAGACCCAGTACTTC
CASSKDHGFQETQYF
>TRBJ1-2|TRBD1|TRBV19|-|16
TGTGCCAGTAGTAGCTATGGACAGGGGCTCGAGCATGGCTACACCTTC
CASSSYGQGLEHGYTF
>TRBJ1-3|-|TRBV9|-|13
TGTGCCAGCAGCGTATCTTCGGGAAACACCATATATTTT
CASSVSSGNTIYF
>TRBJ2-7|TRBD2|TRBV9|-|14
TGTGCCAGCAGCGTAGGGCTAGCGGACTCAAGGCAGTACTTC
CASSVGLADSRQYF
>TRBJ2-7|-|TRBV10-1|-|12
TGCGCCAGCAGTGACCCTAGTGGCGAGCAGTACTTC
CASSDPSGEQYF
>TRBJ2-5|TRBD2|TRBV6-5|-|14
TGTGCCAGCAGTTCCGGGACTAGCGAAGAGACCCAGTACTTC
CASSSGTSEETQYF
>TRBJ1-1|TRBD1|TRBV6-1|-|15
TGTGCCAGCAGTGAAGCGACAGGGCTGAACACTGAAGCTTTCTTT
CASSEATGLNTEAFF
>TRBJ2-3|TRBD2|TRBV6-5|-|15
TGTGCCAGCAGCGCCCTAGCGGTTAGCACAGATACGCAGTATTTT
CASSALAVSTDTQYF
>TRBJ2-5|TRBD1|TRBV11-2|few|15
TGTGCCAGCAGCAACCGGGACAGAAGACAAGAGACCCAGTACTTC
CASSNRDRRQETQYF
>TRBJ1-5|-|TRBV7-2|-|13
TGTGCCAGCAGAATGGACACTTATCAGCCCCAGCATTTT
CASRMDTYQPQHF
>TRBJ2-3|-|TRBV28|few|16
TGTGCCAGCAGGGAGGGGGTAACAGGGGTCACAGATACGCAGTATTTT
CASREGVTGVTDTQYF
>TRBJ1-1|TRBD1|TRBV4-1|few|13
TGCGCCAGCAGAACAGGGGGACGAACTGAAGCTTTCTTT
CASRTGGRTEAFF
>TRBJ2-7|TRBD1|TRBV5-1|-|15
TGCGCCAGCAGCTGGGACCCGGGACAGTCCTACGAGCAGTACTTC
CASSWDPGQSYEQYF
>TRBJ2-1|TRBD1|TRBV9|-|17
TGTGCCAGCAGCGCAGCCGTGGGACAGAGCTCCTACAATGAGCAGTTCTTC
CASSAAVGQSSYNEQFF
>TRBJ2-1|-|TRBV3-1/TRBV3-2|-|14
TGTGCCAGCAGCCCGTCAGGCAGCTACAATGAGCAGTTCTTC
CASSPSGSYNEQFF